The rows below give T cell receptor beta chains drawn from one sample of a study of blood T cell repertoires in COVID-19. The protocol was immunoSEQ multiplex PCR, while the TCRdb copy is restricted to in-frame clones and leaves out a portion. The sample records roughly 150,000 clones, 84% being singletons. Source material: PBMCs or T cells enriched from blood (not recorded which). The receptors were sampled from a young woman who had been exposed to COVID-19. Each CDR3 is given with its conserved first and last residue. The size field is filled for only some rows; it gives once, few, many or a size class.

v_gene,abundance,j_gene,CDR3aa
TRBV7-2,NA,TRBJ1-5,CASSFSAGIAQPQHF
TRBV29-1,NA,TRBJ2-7,CSVVGAGHGYEQYF
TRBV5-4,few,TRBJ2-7,CASSLGLAGREQYF
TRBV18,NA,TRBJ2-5,CASSPGRASGGQETQYF
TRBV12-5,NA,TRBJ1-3,CASGYQGMSSGNTIYF
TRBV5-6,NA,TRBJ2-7,CASSLGTSAHEQYF
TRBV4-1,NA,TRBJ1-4,CASSQTGLREKLFF
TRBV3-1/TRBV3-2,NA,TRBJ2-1,CASSQRGEQFF
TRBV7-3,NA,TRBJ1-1,CASSAPGDTEAFF
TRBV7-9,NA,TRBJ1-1,CASSRASGYTEAFF
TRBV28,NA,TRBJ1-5,CASSSHRGNQPQHF
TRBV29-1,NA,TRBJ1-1,CSADWGQIAEAFF
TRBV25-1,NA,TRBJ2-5,CASSEFPKSETQYF
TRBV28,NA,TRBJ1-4,CASSLYGRGLVKLFF
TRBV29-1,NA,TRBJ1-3,CSGGLSGNTIYF
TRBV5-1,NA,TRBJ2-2,CASMGLAGGTGELFF
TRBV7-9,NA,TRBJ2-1,CASSLDGKIEEQFF
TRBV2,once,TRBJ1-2,CASSDRGKYGYTF
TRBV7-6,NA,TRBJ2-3,CASSFNTRGTQYF
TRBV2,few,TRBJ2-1,CASRFLAVPEQFF
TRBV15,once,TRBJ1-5,CATKNSGNQPQHF
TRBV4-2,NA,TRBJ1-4,CASSQEGGATTTNEKLFF
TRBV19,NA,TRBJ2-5,CASSMASGGQETQYF
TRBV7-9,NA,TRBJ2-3,CASSLASGPTDTQYF
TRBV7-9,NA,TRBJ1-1,CASSLVSGTEAFF
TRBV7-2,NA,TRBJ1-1,CASSSGTGGWRPEAFF
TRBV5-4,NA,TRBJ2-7,CASSLQGDRGYEQYF
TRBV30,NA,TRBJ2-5,CAWSLGTGRKETQYF
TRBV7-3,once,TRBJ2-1,CASSLNPSGRSGEQFF
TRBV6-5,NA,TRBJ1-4,CASSYSGSDEKLFF
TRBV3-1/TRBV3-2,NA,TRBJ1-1,CASSPGHTNTEAFF
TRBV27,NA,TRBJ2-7,CASSLGGNPYEQYF
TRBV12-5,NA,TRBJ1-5,CASGLVGVGTDGRISNQPQHF
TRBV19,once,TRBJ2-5,CASSIQGLSHETQYF
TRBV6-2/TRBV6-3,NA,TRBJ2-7,CASSYWTGAIYEQYF
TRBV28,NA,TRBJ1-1,CASSFPGNLEAFF
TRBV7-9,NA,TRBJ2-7,CASSSTSGRAVYEQYF